Below are 28 T cell receptor beta chains sequenced from a single sample in a study of radiotherapy plus CTLA-4 blockade in lung cancer. The method was immunoSEQ multiplex PCR; TCRdb's version includes in-frame clones alone and lacks a portion of them. The table records 81,000 or so clones, 60% to 85% of them present only once. The starting material was peripheral blood, obtained from a patient treated with radiotherapy plus ipilimumab. The source is a human donor with non-small cell lung cancer whose response to radiotherapy plus ipilimumab could not be evaluated. Some clones in this sample may be carry-over from other donors' samples.

The V and J genes are TRBV11-1 and TRBJ2-5, with D possibly matching TRBD2 (5 bases). The CDR3 runs to 15 residues. V was cut by 2 bases and J by 0 bases, with 10 bases left in between. Germline V gives CDR1 SGHAT, CDR2 FQDESV (reference sequence). The CDR3 sequence: CASSLRRENQETQYF. The CDR3 coding sequence is TGTGCCAGCAGCTTACGTCGGGAAAACCAAGAGACCCAGTACTTC.

This chain joins TRBV7-9 and TRBJ2-2, with D possibly being TRBD2 (7 bases). The CDR3 has 14 amino acids. The germline V and J ends were trimmed by 4 bases and 5 bases, with 11 bases remaining between them. In germline, CDR1 is SEHNR, CDR2 FQNEAQ (reference sequence). The CDR3 here is CASSWGGATGELFF. Here the CDR3 DNA reads TGTGCCAGCAGCTGGGGGGGGGCAACCGGGGAGCTGTTTTTT.

V gene TRBV5-1 combines with J gene TRBJ1-6; 11 nucleotides align to TRBD1. Germline CDR1 is SGHRS and CDR2 is YFSETQ. The CDR3 length is 15 residues. V dropped 4 bases and J dropped 10; count of bases not matched to a gene: 7. The DNA for the CDR3 is TGCGCCAGCAGCGACGGGACAGGGGGGGACTCACCCCTCCACTTT. This encodes CASSDGTGGDSPLHF. Complete variable domain (other parts from reference TRBV5-1 and TRBJ1-6): KAGVTQTPRYLIKTRGQQVTLSCSPISGHRSVSWYQQTPGQGLQFLFEYFSETQRNKGNFPGRFSGRQFSNSRSEMNVSTLELGDSALYLCASSDGTGGDSPLHFGNGTRLTVT.

The CDR3: CASSKTAEDRDYGYTF. Written as DNA, the CDR3 is TGTGCCAGCAGCAAAACCGCTGAGGACAGGGATTATGGCTACACCTTC. The gene calls are TRBV21-1 and TRBJ1-2; TRBD1 is the table's D call and was not checked against the DNA. TRBV21-1 counts as a pseudogene. CDR3 length equals 16 residues.

The chain is built from TRBV28 and TRBJ2-5, with D possibly being TRBD1 (6 bases). The germline V gene encodes CDR1 MDHEN and CDR2 SYDVKM. The CDR3 totals 14 residues. V lost 6 bases and J lost 2, with 13 bases in between. CDR3 sequence: CASSSGQNQETQYF. CDR3 in DNA: TGTGCCAGCAGCTCCGGACAGAATCAAGAGACCCAGTACTTC. Based on the CDR3 plus reference TRBV28 and TRBJ2-5, the full variable domain is DVKVTQSSRYLVKRTGEKVFLECVQDMDHENMFWYRQDPGLGLRLIYFSYDVKMKEKGDIPEGYSVSREKKERFSLILESASTNQTSMYLCASSSGQNQETQYFGPGTRLLVL.

The rearrangement links TRBV11-2 to TRBJ2-7; TRBD1 matches at 9 bases. The junction had 4 bases not matched to a gene; V was cut back by 4 bases and J by 3 bases. Germline assignment: CDR1 SGHAT and CDR2 FQNNGV. The CDR3 length is 14 residues. The CDR3: CASSWDRVGYEQYF. The CDR3 DNA sequence: TGTGCCAGCAGCTGGGACAGGGTTGGCTACGAGCAGTACTTC. Variable domain in full (rest from reference TRBV11-2 and TRBJ2-7): EAGVAQSPRYKIIEKRQSVAFWCNPISGHATLYWYQQILGQGPKLLIQFQNNGVVDDSQLPKDRFSAERLKGVDSTLKIQPAKLEDSAVYLCASSWDRVGYEQYFGPGTRLTVT.

The chain couples TRBV4-3 to TRBJ2-7; no reliable D call. CDR1 is LGHNA, CDR2 YSLEER, per germline. Trimming took 1 base from V and 0 from J, leaving 7 bases between them. The CDR3 spans 14 residues. Here the CDR3 DNA reads TGCGCCAGCAGCCAAGGTGTTCTCTCCTACGAGCAGTACTTC. Protein product: CASSQGVLSYEQYF.

Only one count was recorded for this clone. The rearrangement uses TRBV28 and TRBJ2-1; 9 nucleotides align to TRBD2. The CDR3 runs 14 residues. J was trimmed by 9 bases and V by 5 bases; bases with no gene match: 8. Germline CDR1 and CDR2: MDHEN and SYDVKM. Written as DNA, the CDR3 is TGTGCCAGCAGTCCGGGGCGGGGGGGCGGTGAGCAGTTCTTC. Residues: CASSPGRGGGEQFF.

The chain's CDR3 is CASSDRGLFYEQYF. CDR3 in DNA: TGTGCCAGCAGCGACAGGGGTCTTTTTTACGAGCAGTACTTC. This sequence joins TRBV11-1 and TRBJ2-7, with 8 positions matching TRBD1. CDR1 is SGHAT, CDR2 FQDESV, per germline (reference sequence). The CDR3 spans 14 residues. V lost 5 bases, J lost 4 bases, and 7 bases stayed unmatched.

V gene TRBV7-3 combines with J gene TRBJ2-1, with 7 bases fitting TRBD1. V trimming: 5 bases; J trimming: 1 base; junction bases outside the gene matches: 8. The CDR3 covers 16 residues. CDR1 SGHTA and CDR2 FQGTGA come from the germline V gene. CDR3 region: CASSAHRGGSYNEQFF. CDR3 DNA: TGTGCCAGCAGCGCACACAGGGGCGGGTCCTACAATGAGCAGTTCTTC.

The CDR3 sequence is CASSAGGALVGTQYF. The CDR3, as DNA: TGTGCCAGCAGTGCAGGGGGCGCCTTGGTCGGGACCCAGTACTTC. J is TRBJ2-5 and V is TRBV2, with TRBD1 identical over 8 bases. The CDR3 contains 15 residues. V trimming: 4 bases; J trimming: 7 bases; junction bases outside the gene matches: 11. The germline V gene encodes CDR1 SNHLY and CDR2 FYNNEI.

This chain links TRBV11-1 with TRBJ2-7; D perhaps matches TRBD2 (5 bases). Germline loops: CDR1 SGHAT, CDR2 FQDESV (reference sequence). CDR3 length equals 15 residues. The germline V and J ends were trimmed by 3 bases and 2 bases, with 14 bases remaining between them. CDR3 amino acids: CASSFGIRRTYEQYF. The CDR3 DNA follows: TGTGCCAGCAGCTTCGGGATAAGGAGGACCTACGAGCAGTACTTC.

This clone was seen a single time. The chain is built from TRBV7-2 and TRBJ2-2, with D tentatively TRBD1 (6 bases). The V end lost 5 bases, the J end lost 5 bases, and 12 bases lay between the germline ends. Looked up from germline, CDR1 is SGHTA and CDR2 is FQGNSA. The CDR3 loop spans 14 amino acids. Here the CDR3 DNA reads TGTGCCAGCAGCCCAGTGACAGGTACCGGGGAGCTGTTTTTT. This gives the protein CASSPVTGTGELFF.

The rearrangement links TRBV4-3 to TRBJ2-2; 7 bases agree with TRBD1. The V gene's germline CDR1 is LGHNA and CDR2 YSLEER. CDR3 size: 15 residues. J was trimmed by 4 bases and V by 3 bases; bases with no gene match: 5. The CDR3 region is CASSQVGQLTGELFF. The CDR3 bases are TGCGCCAGCAGCCAGGTGGGACAGCTCACCGGGGAGCTGTTTTTT.

The chain recombines TRBV7-9 with TRBJ2-3; D is possibly TRBD2 (7 bases). Germline V gene data show CDR1 as SEHNR and CDR2 as FQNEAQ (reference sequence). The ends were cut back, 5 bases at V and 2 bases at J, with 23 bases in the middle. The CDR3 covers 18 residues. As DNA, the CDR3 is TGTGCCAGCAGCCTCCCGGGGGGCTCGTCCTCCCTCACAGATACGCAGTATTTT. It yields the protein CASSLPGGSSSLTDTQYF.

This chain links TRBV5-5 with TRBJ2-1, with 7 bases identical to TRBD1. J was trimmed by 4 bases and V by 6 bases; bases with no gene match: 4. Germline assignment: CDR1 SGHKS and CDR2 YYEKEE (reference sequence). CDR3 length: 13 amino acids. The CDR3 here is CASTVTGYNEQFF. CDR3 nucleotides: TGTGCCAGCACGGTGACAGGGTACAATGAGCAGTTCTTC. The complete variable domain, with remaining parts taken from reference TRBV5-5 and TRBJ2-1, reads DAGVTQSPTHLIKTRGQQVTLRCSPISGHKSVSWYQQVLGQGPQFIFQYYEKEERGRGNFPDRFSARQFPNYSSELNVNALLLGDSALYLCASTVTGYNEQFFGPGTRLTVL.

A remark on this clone: The junction departs from the called germline gene at one end, perhaps through a read error. The chain has TRBV7-2 and TRBJ1-1; TRBD1 matches at 7 bases. The CDR3 consists of 17 residues. Germline V gives CDR1 SGHTA, CDR2 FQGNSA. The CDR3, as DNA: TGTGCCAGCAGCTTAGTAGGGGGCTCCCTACGCAGCACTGAAGCTTCCTTT. Translated: CASSLVGGSLRSTEASF.

This chain connects TRBV4-1 to TRBJ1-2, with D possibly being TRBD1 (6 bases). Deletions cut 0 bases from V and 2 bases from J, with 7 bases between. The CDR3 runs to 14 residues. Germline values: CDR1 MGHRA, CDR2 YSYEKL. DNA for the CDR3: TGCGCCAGCAGCCAAGAAGACAGGAACTATGGCTACACCTTC. Translation gives CASSQEDRNYGYTF.

The rearrangement links TRBV5-4 to TRBJ1-1; 7 bases are shared with TRBD1. Germline-derived CDR1 and CDR2 are SGHNT and YYREEE (reference sequence). Trimming took 4 bases from V and 10 from J; bases not matched to a gene: 19. The CDR3 consists of 16 residues. Written as DNA, the CDR3 is TGTGCCAGCAGCCCTCAGAACACAGGGGCTCGAGGTGGAGCTTTCTTT. Translation: CASSPQNTGARGGAFF.

V usage is TRBV27 and J usage is TRBJ2-7; TRBD2 might be the D (6 bases). Trimming shortened V by 5 bases and J by 5 bases, and 19 bases separated the two germline ends. Per germline, CDR1 MNHEY and CDR2 SMNVEV (reference sequence). The CDR3 loop spans 15 amino acids. The CDR3 nucleotides read TGTGCCAGCAGTGCATGGGACGGGGGACGAAACGAGCAGTACTTC. Translating gives CASSAWDGGRNEQYF.

The CDR3 DNA reads as TGTGCCAGCAGCTTTATGGGGCATGAGCAGTTCTTC. Translation: CASSFMGHEQFF. The rearrangement joins TRBV7-8 to TRBJ2-1, with D possibly TRBD1 on 5 matching bases. This CDR3 region has 12 residues. V shed 3 bases and J shed 8 bases, with 8 bases lying between them. Germline V gives CDR1 SGHVS, CDR2 FQNEAQ.

This chain joins TRBV6-5 and TRBJ2-7, with 7 nucleotides matching TRBD1. The CDR3 is 14 amino acids. Germline values: CDR1 MNHEY, CDR2 SVGAGI. With V trimmed by 0 bases and J by 4 bases, 3 bases remained unmatched. The CDR3, as DNA: TGTGCCAGCAGTTACTCCGGGACAGCGTACGAGCAGTACTTC. Encoded protein: CASSYSGTAYEQYF.

The rearrangement uses TRBV11-2 and TRBJ2-1; no firm D call. Trimming shortened V by 6 bases and J by 0 bases, and 15 bases separated the two germline ends. This CDR3 has 16 residues. Germline V gene data show CDR1 as SGHAT and CDR2 as FQNNGV. For the CDR3, the DNA is TGTGCCAGCAGACCTCCTCTTACGAGCTCCTACAATGAGCAGTTCTTC. Protein product: CASRPPLTSSYNEQFF.

The chain has TRBV28 and TRBJ2-2, with a tentative D call TRBD2 (6 bases). The CDR3 contains 15 residues. Germline V CDR1 and CDR2: MDHEN, SYDVKM. The V and J ends lost 5 bases and 6 bases respectively, with 16 bases between them. The CDR3 loop reads CASSLLRGAPGELFF. The DNA for the CDR3 is TGTGCCAGCAGTCTCCTTCGCGGGGCCCCCGGGGAGCTGTTTTTT.

The rearrangement uses TRBV6-1 and TRBJ2-1, with 8 bases aligning to TRBD1. The CDR3 extends over 14 amino acids. CDR1 and CDR2 from the germline V gene are MNHNS and SASEGT. After removal of 6 bases from V and 10 bases from J, the junction contained 11 bases not matched to a gene. In DNA form, the CDR3 reads TGTGCCAGCAGCCCAACAGGGGGGCCTAGGGAGCAGTTCTTC. The encoded protein is CASSPTGGPREQFF.

The chain combines TRBV10-3 with TRBJ2-1; the match to TRBD2 covers 9 bases. CDR1 and CDR2 (germline): ENHRY, SYGVKD. V trimming: 2 bases; J trimming: 15 bases; junction bases outside the gene matches: 5. The CDR3 sequence is 12 residues long. CDR3 in DNA: TGTGCCATCAGTGAGGCCAGCGGGGGGACGTTCTTC. Translating gives CAISEASGGTFF.

The V and J genes are TRBV18 and TRBJ2-7, with D possibly matching TRBD1 (6 bases). The CDR3 runs 14 residues. The ends were cut back, 2 bases at V and 2 bases at J, with 10 bases in the middle. Germline lookup yields CDR1 KGHSH and CDR2 LQKENI. The CDR3 protein is CASSPATGPYEQYF. Written as DNA, the CDR3 is TGTGCCAGCTCACCAGCGACAGGTCCCTACGAGCAGTACTTC.

The gene calls are TRBV5-1 and TRBJ1-2; possibly TRBD1 for D (5 bases). The V end was cut by 4 bases, the J end by 1 base, with 14 bases between. The germline gives CDR1 SGHRS, CDR2 YFSETQ. This CDR3 is 15 amino acids long. This CDR3 reads CASSAGTGYNYGYTF. The CDR3 nucleotides read TGCGCCAGCAGCGCGGGGACGGGGTATAACTATGGCTACACCTTC.